This entry describes one T cell receptor beta chain. CDR3 size: 17 residues. J gave up 0 bases and V 2 bases, and 8 bases lay outside the gene matches. Germline assignment: CDR1 SGHDT and CDR2 YYEEEE. The source of the sample is a study of T cell changes during pregnancy in multiple sclerosis. Profiling relied on immunoSEQ multiplex PCR, and the TCRdb table lists in-frame clones only, not all of them. Of 55,000 to 70,000 clones in the sample, 75% to 90% were seen once. The chain couples TRBV5-6 to TRBJ1-3; 7 bases are a match to TRBD1. This TCR came from a female donor with multiple sclerosis, enrolled in a pregnancy study. The sequencing here drew on CD4+ T cells from peripheral blood mononuclear cells, taken in the third trimester of pregnancy. This CDR3 reads CASSFLETGYSGNTIYF. For the CDR3, the DNA is TGTGCCAGCAGCTTTTTGGAGACAGGGTACTCTGGAAACACCATATATTTT.